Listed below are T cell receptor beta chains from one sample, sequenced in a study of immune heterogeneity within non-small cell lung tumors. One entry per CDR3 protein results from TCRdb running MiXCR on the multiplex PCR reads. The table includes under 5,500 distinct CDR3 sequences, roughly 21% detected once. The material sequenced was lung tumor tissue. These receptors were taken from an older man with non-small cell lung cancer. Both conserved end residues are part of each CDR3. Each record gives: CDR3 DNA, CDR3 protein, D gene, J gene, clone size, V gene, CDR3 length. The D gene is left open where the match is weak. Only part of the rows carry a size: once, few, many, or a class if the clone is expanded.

CDR3nt: TGTGCCAGCAGCTCTCGTGGACAGGCCTCCTACGAGCAGTACTTC
CDR3aa: CASSSRGQASYEQYF
d_gene: TRBD1
j_gene: TRBJ2-7
abundance: medium-sized
v_gene: TRBV11-2
len: 15

CDR3nt: TGTGCCAGCAGTGCAAGACACCTGTCCTCCTACGAGCAGTACTTC
CDR3aa: CASSARHLSSYEQYF
d_gene: -
j_gene: TRBJ2-7
abundance: medium-sized
v_gene: TRBV2
len: 15

CDR3nt: TGCGCCAGCAGCGAGGGACCCAACTATCCAGATACGCAGTATTTT
CDR3aa: CASSEGPNYPDTQYF
d_gene: -
j_gene: TRBJ2-3
abundance: few
v_gene: TRBV5-1
len: 15

CDR3nt: TGCGCCAGCAGTGTTTCGGGGTATGGTTCACCCCTCCACTTT
CDR3aa: CASSVSGYGSPLHF
d_gene: -
j_gene: TRBJ1-6
abundance: medium-sized
v_gene: TRBV10-2
len: 14

CDR3nt: TGTGCCACCAGTGACGGGGGACAGGGTGGCGAGCAGTACTTC
CDR3aa: CATSDGGQGGEQYF
d_gene: TRBD1
j_gene: TRBJ2-7
abundance: medium-sized
v_gene: TRBV24-1
len: 14

CDR3nt: TGTGCCAGCAGTCAAAGGTGGCTCAATGAGCAGTTCTTC
CDR3aa: CASSQRWLNEQFF
d_gene: -
j_gene: TRBJ2-1
abundance: medium-sized
v_gene: TRBV6-1
len: 13

CDR3nt: TGTGCCAGTAGTGCCCGGGGACAGGGCTATGGCTACACCTTC
CDR3aa: CASSARGQGYGYTF
d_gene: TRBD1
j_gene: TRBJ1-2
abundance: medium-sized
v_gene: TRBV19
len: 14

CDR3nt: TGTGCCAGCACCGACGAGGGTCTAGCGATCTCCTACAATGAGCAGTTCTTC
CDR3aa: CASTDEGLAISYNEQFF
d_gene: -
j_gene: TRBJ2-1
abundance: medium-sized
v_gene: TRBV6-1
len: 17

CDR3nt: TGTGCCAGCACTCCGGGACAGGGGATCTCACCCCTCCACTTT
CDR3aa: CASTPGQGISPLHF
d_gene: TRBD1
j_gene: TRBJ1-6
abundance: medium-sized
v_gene: TRBV6-1
len: 14

CDR3nt: TGCGCCAGCAGCTTCTTAGGGACCACAGATACGCAGTATTTT
CDR3aa: CASSFLGTTDTQYF
d_gene: -
j_gene: TRBJ2-3
abundance: -
v_gene: TRBV5-1
len: 14

CDR3nt: TGTGCCAGCAGTTTATCGACAGGGGCCTATGGCTACACCTTC
CDR3aa: CASSLSTGAYGYTF
d_gene: TRBD1
j_gene: TRBJ1-2
abundance: medium-sized
v_gene: TRBV27
len: 14

CDR3nt: TGCAGTGCTAGTATGGACTACGGACTAGCAAGGGAGCAGTACTTC
CDR3aa: CSASMDYGLAREQYF
d_gene: TRBD2
j_gene: TRBJ2-7
abundance: medium-sized
v_gene: TRBV20-1
len: 15

CDR3nt: TGTGCCAGCAGTTTAGCCCGACTAGTTACGCTCCCCGGGGAGCTGTTTTTT
CDR3aa: CASSLARLVTLPGELFF
d_gene: -
j_gene: TRBJ2-2
abundance: -
v_gene: TRBV12-3/TRBV12-4
len: 17

CDR3nt: TGCGCCAGCAGCATTCCCTGGACTAGCGGGGGTGGTGAGCAGCTCTTC
CDR3aa: CASSIPWTSGGGEQLF
d_gene: TRBD2
j_gene: TRBJ2-1
abundance: -
v_gene: TRBV5-1
len: 16

CDR3nt: TGTGCCAGCAGTTACTCCGGGGGGCGCGAAGTTAACTATGGCTACACCTTC
CDR3aa: CASSYSGGREVNYGYTF
d_gene: -
j_gene: TRBJ1-2
abundance: -
v_gene: TRBV6-2/TRBV6-3
len: 17

CDR3nt: TGTGCCAGCAGAGCGGGGTCCGGAGATACGCAGTATTTT
CDR3aa: CASRAGSGDTQYF
d_gene: TRBD2
j_gene: TRBJ2-3
abundance: few
v_gene: TRBV7-9
len: 13